This section outlines one T cell receptor beta chain sequence together with its context. Trimming cost V 4 bases and J 4 bases; bases outside gene matches: 12. The length of the CDR3 is 16 residues. Germline V gives CDR1 SGHTA, CDR2 FQGNSA. This entry is derived from a study of shared T cell receptors in the human thymus. Clones were sequenced by immunoSEQ multiplex PCR, and TCRdb holds only the in-frame ones, with some missing. This sample has more than 550,000 clones, with 70% to 90% found just once. Another study also made use of these data, one on human thymus T cells.

The sequence derives from a girl less than two years old with a congenital heart defect. The chain is built from TRBV7-2 and TRBJ1-2, with TRBD1 matching 7 bases. The sequenced sample was thymocytes. The chain's CDR3 is CASSSHPTRGSYGYTF. The CDR3 coding sequence is TGTGCCAGCAGCTCTCACCCAACCAGGGGGAGCTATGGCTACACCTTC.